This T cell receptor beta chain originates from a study of response to subunit inactivated influenza vaccine. Study results and caveats: Each seasonal influenza vaccination, the authors suggested, recruits few new T cells.

From the RT-PCR reads, TCRdb called clonotypes with MiXCR, one entry per CDR3 protein. The sample holds a few hundred thousand distinct CDR3 sequences; approximately 11% are singletons and the top ten take 10% to 15%. Notes on this clonotype: Its antigen is not identified.

The CDR3 runs 14 residues. Germline CDR1 reads MDHEN; CDR2 reads SYDVKM. V was trimmed by 4 bases and J by 1 base, leaving 11 bases between them. The material was PBMCs from blood, obtained 45 days after vaccination. The chain is built from TRBV28 and TRBJ2-7; D is undetermined. The TCR comes from a man aged 50 or older who received an inactivated influenza vaccine. In DNA form, the CDR3 reads TGTGCCAGCAGTTCTTTTCCACCGTCCTACGAGCAGTACTTC. This sequence encodes CASSSFPPSYEQYF.